This TCR beta chain was sequenced during a study of T-cell memory formation after mild COVID-19. This CDR3 contains 15 residues. Trimming left V 4 bases short and J 2 bases short, with 15 bases between. CDR1 and CDR2 (germline): LGHDT, YNNKEL (reference sequence). This clonotype was observed a handful of times. One entry per CDR3 protein results from TCRdb running MiXCR on the 5' RACE reads. In the table there are 500,000 to 650,000 distinct CDR3 sequences, roughly 21% of which are singletons. The chain has TRBV3-1 and TRBJ2-7, with D perhaps matching TRBD2 (5 bases). What was sequenced was PBMCs or a T cell subset sorted from them (not recorded which). The receptor was derived from an adult woman who had mild COVID-19 (a few samples of this study predate the infection). Cell type and time point are not known. The CDR3 nucleotides read TGTGCCAGCAGCCTTTTCGTGGACTCGGCCTACGAGCAGTACTTC. Protein: CASSLFVDSAYEQYF.